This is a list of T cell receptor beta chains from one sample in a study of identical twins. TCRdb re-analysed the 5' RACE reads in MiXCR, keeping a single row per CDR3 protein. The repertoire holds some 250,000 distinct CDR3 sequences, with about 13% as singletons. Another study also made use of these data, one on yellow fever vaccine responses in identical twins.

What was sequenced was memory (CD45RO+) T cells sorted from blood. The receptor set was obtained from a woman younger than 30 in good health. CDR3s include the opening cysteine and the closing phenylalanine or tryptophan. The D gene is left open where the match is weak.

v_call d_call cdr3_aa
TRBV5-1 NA CASSLGSGVTDTQYF
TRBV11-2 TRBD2 CASSFGTNTDTQYF
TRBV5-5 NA CASSQDSYYGYTF
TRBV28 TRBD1 CASSSSDRDTDTQYF
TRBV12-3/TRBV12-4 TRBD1 CASSPTTGGYEQYF
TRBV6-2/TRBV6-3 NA CASSSGASSDEQFF
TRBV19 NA CASSSAEQGSQHF
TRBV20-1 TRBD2 CSASPLTSGGDISTDTQYF
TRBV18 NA CASSRTDQETQYF
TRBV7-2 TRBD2 CASSLAKTSRGSTDTQYF
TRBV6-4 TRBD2 CASSALAGAINEQFF
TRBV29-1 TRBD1 CSGIGTGLYNEQFF
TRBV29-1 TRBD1 CSVGTGGVGAAREQYF
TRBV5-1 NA CASSLGSGPGHEQFF
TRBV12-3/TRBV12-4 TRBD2 CASSFIRLANTGELFF
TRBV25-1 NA CASSGYTEAFF
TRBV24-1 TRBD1 CATSDLGQGGANEQFF
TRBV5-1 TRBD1 CASSPAGGPTGNTIYF
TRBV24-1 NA CATSDVGNTEAFF
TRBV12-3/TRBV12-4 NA CASSSTGEDIQYF
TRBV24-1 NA CATSDGRRNSNQPQHF
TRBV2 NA CASHRQSIAFGELFF
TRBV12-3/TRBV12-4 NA CASSLSVAYEQFF
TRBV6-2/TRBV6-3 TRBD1 CASSRPGTGSNEQYF
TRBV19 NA CASSIVPSMGTGELFF
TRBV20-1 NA CSARGGTSQETQYF
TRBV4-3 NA CASSQVIGNTGELFF
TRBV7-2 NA CASSLDGRAQETQYF
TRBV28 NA CASSLAGSSGEQYF
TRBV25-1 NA CASSAQQGNQPQHF
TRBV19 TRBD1 CASTWDSLPNSNQPQHF
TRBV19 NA CASSIGGTTAYEQYF
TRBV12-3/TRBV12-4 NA CASSLDPNRAGELFF
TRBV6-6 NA CASSVSNTEAFF
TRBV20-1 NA CSASGSRNQPQHF
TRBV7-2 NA CASSLGGMNTEAFF
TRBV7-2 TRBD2 CASSLAGTISYEQYF
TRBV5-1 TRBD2 CASSAGTSGYNEQFF
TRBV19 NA CASSTQWGYNEQFF
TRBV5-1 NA CASSLDFPGKGYTF
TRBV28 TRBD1 CASTGQGSDTQYF
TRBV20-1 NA CSAREPLGSDTQYF
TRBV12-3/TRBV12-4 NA CASSYGVNTGELFF
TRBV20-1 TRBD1 CSAVLTGSYEQYF
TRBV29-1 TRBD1 CSAPPPDRDTDTQYF
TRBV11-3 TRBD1 CASSFGGQRDNEQFF
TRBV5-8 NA CASSLAKQNTGELFF
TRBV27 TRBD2 CASSPAREANEQFF
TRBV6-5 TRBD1 CASSYEGTGNYGYTF
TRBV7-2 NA CASSETSVGGAEQFF
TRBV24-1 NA CATTVRTSNVNEQFF
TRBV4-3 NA CASSQDPGEPNIQYF
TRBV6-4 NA CASSPFRPTDSYEQYF
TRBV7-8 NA CASSLWGRQPQHF
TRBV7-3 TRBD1 CASSRTGKNTGELFF
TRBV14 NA CASSQRRPSTDTQYF
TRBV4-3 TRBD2 CASSQEPSGRAGEQYF
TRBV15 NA CATSSRPFLRARTDTQYF